This T cell receptor beta chain was identified in a study of cytomegalovirus exposure and HLA in healthy donors. For the study at large: The use of the same platform for the approximately 130 validation repertoires and the roughly 630 first-cohort repertoires was reported by a later analysis.

General study points: Rare TCR sequences predominated, though certain public TCRs were found in many donors. Published work reported that the classifier diagnosed cytomegalovirus status with high specificity and sensitivity.

Concerning this clone itself: Its target is unknown.

V gave up 0 bases and J gave up 0 bases, with 9 bases separating them. This CDR3 has 16 amino acids. Germline CDR1 reads SGHVS; CDR2 reads FQNEAQ. TCRdb's table, derived via immunoSEQ multiplex PCR, lists solely in-frame clones and lacks some. The table lists around 91,000 clones, about 94% of them singletons. The V and J genes are TRBV7-8 and TRBJ2-1, with D possibly matching TRBD2 (5 bases). This clonotype was obtained from a young woman in good health and CMV-seropositive. Sequences were obtained from PBMCs. The CDR3 nucleotides read TGTGCCAGCAGCTTAGCACGGGGTGGCTCCTACAATGAGCAGTTCTTC. Translating it yields CASSLARGGSYNEQFF. Based on the CDR3 plus reference TRBV7-8 and TRBJ2-1, the full variable domain is GAGVSQSPRYKVAKRGQDVALRCDPISGHVSLFWYQQALGQGPEFLTYFQNEAQLDKSGLPSDRFFAERPEGSVSTLKIQRTQQEDSAVYLCASSLARGGSYNEQFFGPGTRLTVL.